Listed below are T cell receptor beta chains from one sample, sequenced in a study of blood T cell repertoires in COVID-19. Sequencing used immunoSEQ multiplex PCR; TCRdb keeps in-frame clones, though not all of them. The sample records roughly 150,000 clones, 70% to 90% being singletons. The sample consisted of peripheral blood. These receptor sequences come from a woman aged 80 or over with COVID-19, enrolled during active disease. CDR3s include the opening cysteine and the closing phenylalanine or tryptophan. Fields, in order: clone size, V gene, J gene, D gene, CDR3 protein, CDR3 DNA. A D gene is named only where the DNA matches it firmly. Not all rows give a size; the values are once, few, many and, for expanded clones, a class.

clone size: .; V gene: TRBV7-9; J gene: TRBJ2-7; D gene: TRBD2; CDR3 protein: CASSESGASYEQYF; CDR3 DNA: TGTGCCAGCAGCGAGAGCGGGGCATCCTACGAGCAGTACTTC
clone size: .; V gene: TRBV5-1; J gene: TRBJ2-7; D gene: TRBD1; CDR3 protein: CASSLGTGRDEQYF; CDR3 DNA: TGCGCCAGCAGCCTGGGGACAGGGCGCGACGAGCAGTACTTC
clone size: .; V gene: TRBV3-1/TRBV3-2; J gene: TRBJ2-7; D gene: TRBD2; CDR3 protein: CASSQEATSGSWYEQYF; CDR3 DNA: TGTGCCAGCAGCCAAGAGGCGACTAGCGGGAGCTGGTACGAGCAGTACTTC
clone size: once; V gene: TRBV4-1; J gene: TRBJ2-6; D gene: .; CDR3 protein: CASSSNPGDPGAGANVLTF; CDR3 DNA: TGCGCCAGCAGTTCTAATCCGGGAGATCCAGGCGCTGGGGCCAACGTCCTGACTTTC
clone size: few; V gene: TRBV29-1; J gene: TRBJ2-1; D gene: TRBD2; CDR3 protein: CSGMGLAGGSSYNEQFF; CDR3 DNA: TGCAGCGGTATGGGGCTAGCGGGGGGAAGCTCCTACAATGAGCAGTTCTTC
clone size: .; V gene: TRBV5-1; J gene: TRBJ2-1; D gene: .; CDR3 protein: CASSLVPGTYNEQFF; CDR3 DNA: TGCGCCAGCAGCTTGGTTCCAGGGACCTACAATGAGCAGTTCTTC
clone size: .; V gene: TRBV7-3; J gene: TRBJ2-7; D gene: .; CDR3 protein: CASSLQLGSGQYF; CDR3 DNA: TGTGCCAGCAGCTTACAATTGGGCTCCGGGCAGTACTTC
clone size: .; V gene: TRBV19; J gene: TRBJ2-1; D gene: TRBD2; CDR3 protein: CASSIGLAGANEQFF; CDR3 DNA: TGTGCCAGTAGTATAGGGCTAGCGGGGGCCAATGAGCAGTTCTTC
clone size: .; V gene: TRBV18; J gene: TRBJ2-1; D gene: TRBD2; CDR3 protein: CASSVAGGPANEQFF; CDR3 DNA: TGTGCCAGCTCAGTCGCGGGAGGGCCGGCGAATGAGCAGTTCTTC
clone size: .; V gene: TRBV2; J gene: TRBJ2-7; D gene: .; CDR3 protein: CASSPNYEQYF; CDR3 DNA: TGTGCCAGCAGTCCTAATTACGAGCAGTACTTC
clone size: .; V gene: TRBV27; J gene: TRBJ2-7; D gene: .; CDR3 protein: CASRPDWTYEQYF; CDR3 DNA: TGTGCCAGCAGACCGGACTGGACCTACGAGCAGTACTTC
clone size: .; V gene: TRBV7-2; J gene: TRBJ1-4; D gene: TRBD1; CDR3 protein: CASSLELGQGAREKLFF; CDR3 DNA: TGTGCCAGCAGCTTAGAGCTGGGACAGGGGGCACGGGAAAAACTGTTTTTT
clone size: .; V gene: TRBV30; J gene: TRBJ1-4; D gene: .; CDR3 protein: CAWAPGSTNEKLFF; CDR3 DNA: TGTGCCTGGGCCCCAGGGTCAACTAATGAAAAACTGTTTTTT
clone size: few; V gene: TRBV19; J gene: TRBJ1-1; D gene: .; CDR3 protein: CASQGLMNTEAFF; CDR3 DNA: TGTGCCAGTCAGGGGCTCATGAACACTGAAGCTTTCTTT
clone size: once; V gene: TRBV15; J gene: TRBJ1-6; D gene: .; CDR3 protein: CATSAAGDYSPLHF; CDR3 DNA: TGTGCCACCAGTGCCGCAGGGGATTATTCACCCCTCCACTTT
clone size: .; V gene: TRBV27; J gene: TRBJ1-5; D gene: .; CDR3 protein: CASSLSRSEGGGRNNQPQHF; CDR3 DNA: TGTGCCAGCAGTTTAAGCAGGTCTGAGGGGGGGGGAAGAAACAATCAGCCCCAGCATTTT
clone size: .; V gene: TRBV24-1; J gene: TRBJ2-2; D gene: TRBD1; CDR3 protein: CATSDVRQGVDTGELFF; CDR3 DNA: TGTGCCACCAGTGATGTAAGACAGGGGGTGGACACCGGGGAGCTGTTTTTT
clone size: .; V gene: TRBV7-9; J gene: TRBJ2-7; D gene: .; CDR3 protein: CASSLQFYEQYF; CDR3 DNA: TGTGCCAGCAGCTTACAATTCTACGAGCAGTACTTC
clone size: .; V gene: TRBV12-3/TRBV12-4; J gene: TRBJ1-3; D gene: .; CDR3 protein: CASNRYAGNTIYF; CDR3 DNA: TGTGCCAGCAATCGGTACGCTGGAAACACCATATATTTT
clone size: .; V gene: TRBV2; J gene: TRBJ2-1; D gene: TRBD2; CDR3 protein: CASSRTSGAVPEQFF; CDR3 DNA: TGTGCCAGCAGTCGGACTAGCGGGGCTGTTCCTGAGCAGTTCTTC
clone size: .; V gene: TRBV28; J gene: TRBJ2-3; D gene: TRBD2; CDR3 protein: CASSQSGAGSTDTQYF; CDR3 DNA: TGTGCCAGCAGTCAAAGCGGGGCGGGGAGCACAGATACGCAGTATTTT
clone size: .; V gene: TRBV5-1; J gene: TRBJ1-2; D gene: .; CDR3 protein: CASTKETNYGYTF; CDR3 DNA: TGCGCCAGCACGAAGGAGACTAACTATGGCTACACCTTC
clone size: .; V gene: TRBV6-1; J gene: TRBJ1-2; D gene: .; CDR3 protein: CASSEGHSTHYGYTF; CDR3 DNA: TGTGCCAGCAGTGAAGGGCACAGTACACACTATGGCTACACCTTC
clone size: .; V gene: TRBV9; J gene: TRBJ2-1; D gene: TRBD1; CDR3 protein: CASSVSFPRQGAGNEQFF; CDR3 DNA: TGTGCCAGCAGCGTAAGTTTCCCTCGGCAGGGGGCAGGTAATGAGCAGTTCTTC
clone size: .; V gene: TRBV7-9; J gene: TRBJ1-4; D gene: TRBD1; CDR3 protein: CASSLAPAGGNEKLFF; CDR3 DNA: TGTGCCAGCAGCTTAGCCCCGGCAGGGGGGAATGAAAAACTGTTTTTT
clone size: once; V gene: TRBV10-3; J gene: TRBJ2-7; D gene: TRBD1; CDR3 protein: CAISERGQGRQYF; CDR3 DNA: TGTGCCATCAGCGAGAGGGGACAGGGTCGGCAGTACTTC
clone size: .; V gene: TRBV30; J gene: TRBJ2-7; D gene: .; CDR3 protein: CAWTSGGYEQYF; CDR3 DNA: TGTGCCTGGACCTCCGGGGGCTACGAGCAGTACTTC
clone size: once; V gene: TRBV5-4; J gene: TRBJ2-3; D gene: TRBD2; CDR3 protein: CASSRDWGGTDTQYF; CDR3 DNA: TGTGCCAGCAGCCGGGACTGGGGGGGAACAGATACGCAGTATTTT
clone size: once; V gene: TRBV30; J gene: TRBJ1-2; D gene: TRBD1; CDR3 protein: CAWGIRGAYGYTF; CDR3 DNA: TGTGCCTGGGGAATCAGGGGGGCGTATGGCTACACCTTC
clone size: .; V gene: TRBV2; J gene: TRBJ2-5; D gene: .; CDR3 protein: CASGGGGGETQYF; CDR3 DNA: TGTGCCAGCGGAGGAGGGGGCGGGGAGACCCAGTACTTC
clone size: .; V gene: TRBV9; J gene: TRBJ2-5; D gene: .; CDR3 protein: CASSGMGLETQYF; CDR3 DNA: TGTGCCAGCAGCGGAATGGGACTTGAGACCCAGTACTTC
clone size: .; V gene: TRBV19; J gene: TRBJ1-3; D gene: .; CDR3 protein: CASSMSLSGNTIYF; CDR3 DNA: TGTGCCAGTAGTATGAGTCTCTCTGGAAACACCATATATTTT
clone size: once; V gene: TRBV20-1; J gene: TRBJ2-1; D gene: TRBD1; CDR3 protein: CSASSLTGAQDEQFF; CDR3 DNA: TGCAGTGCTAGTAGTCTTACAGGGGCTCAGGATGAGCAGTTCTTC
clone size: .; V gene: TRBV3-1/TRBV3-2; J gene: TRBJ2-6; D gene: .; CDR3 protein: CASSQFSRGAGANVLTF; CDR3 DNA: TGTGCCAGCAGCCAATTTAGTAGGGGCGCTGGGGCCAACGTCCTGACTTTC
clone size: .; V gene: TRBV19; J gene: TRBJ2-3; D gene: .; CDR3 protein: CASSRAIGDTLTDTQYF; CDR3 DNA: TGTGCCAGTAGTAGAGCTATAGGGGACACCCTCACAGATACGCAGTATTTT
clone size: .; V gene: TRBV25-1; J gene: TRBJ2-7; D gene: TRBD2; CDR3 protein: CASRLSGRDSYEQYF; CDR3 DNA: TGTGCCAGCAGATTAAGCGGGAGAGATTCCTACGAGCAGTACTTC
clone size: .; V gene: TRBV27; J gene: TRBJ1-1; D gene: .; CDR3 protein: CASMPRGQYNTEAFF; CDR3 DNA: TGTGCCAGCATGCCCCGAGGACAGTATAACACTGAAGCTTTCTTT
clone size: .; V gene: TRBV9; J gene: TRBJ2-7; D gene: TRBD1; CDR3 protein: CASSVDPRGRFLEQYF; CDR3 DNA: TGTGCCAGCAGCGTAGACCCCAGGGGGCGCTTCCTCGAGCAGTACTTC
clone size: once; V gene: TRBV4-3; J gene: TRBJ2-5; D gene: .; CDR3 protein: CASSQGRGRTYQETQYF; CDR3 DNA: TGCGCCAGCAGCCAAGGACGGGGTAGGACGTACCAAGAGACCCAGTACTTC
clone size: once; V gene: TRBV11-2; J gene: TRBJ1-2; D gene: TRBD1; CDR3 protein: CASSFPGTGDTNPYGYTF; CDR3 DNA: TGTGCCAGCAGCTTCCCCGGGACAGGGGACACTAATCCATATGGCTACACCTTC
clone size: .; V gene: TRBV7-2; J gene: TRBJ2-5; D gene: TRBD2; CDR3 protein: CASSLLSAGGETQYF; CDR3 DNA: TGTGCCAGCAGCTTACTGTCAGCGGGGGGGGAGACCCAGTACTTC
clone size: .; V gene: TRBV10-2; J gene: TRBJ2-7; D gene: .; CDR3 protein: CASTPGHSSYEQYF; CDR3 DNA: TGCGCCAGCACCCCGGGACACTCCTCCTACGAGCAGTACTTC
clone size: .; V gene: TRBV9; J gene: TRBJ2-2; D gene: TRBD2; CDR3 protein: CASSPTSLLAGSTGELFF; CDR3 DNA: TGTGCCAGCAGCCCCACCAGTTTACTAGCGGGAAGTACCGGGGAGCTGTTTTTT
clone size: .; V gene: TRBV11-2; J gene: TRBJ2-5; D gene: TRBD2; CDR3 protein: CASSLTSGGAGETQYF; CDR3 DNA: TGTGCCAGCAGCTTAACGAGCGGGGGGGCGGGAGAGACCCAGTACTTC
clone size: .; V gene: TRBV25-1; J gene: TRBJ2-2; D gene: .; CDR3 protein: CASSEWAGRNTGELFF; CDR3 DNA: TGTGCCAGCAGTGAATGGGCGGGCCGGAACACCGGGGAGCTGTTTTTT
clone size: .; V gene: TRBV2; J gene: TRBJ1-1; D gene: TRBD1; CDR3 protein: CASSGQGMTEAFF; CDR3 DNA: TGTGCCAGCAGCGGACAGGGTATGACTGAAGCTTTCTTT
clone size: .; V gene: TRBV27; J gene: TRBJ2-1; D gene: .; CDR3 protein: CASSSRQAWEQFF; CDR3 DNA: TGTGCCAGCAGTTCAAGACAGGCCTGGGAGCAGTTCTTC
clone size: .; V gene: TRBV15; J gene: TRBJ2-2; D gene: .; CDR3 protein: CATSPEVVTGELFF; CDR3 DNA: TGTGCCACCAGCCCGGAGGTGGTCACCGGGGAGCTGTTTTTT
clone size: .; V gene: TRBV7-9; J gene: TRBJ1-2; D gene: TRBD1; CDR3 protein: CASSRDRGIDGYTF; CDR3 DNA: TGTGCCAGCAGCCGGGACAGGGGGATTGATGGCTACACCTTC
clone size: .; V gene: TRBV18; J gene: TRBJ1-1; D gene: .; CDR3 protein: CASSPVRFEAFF; CDR3 DNA: TGTGCCAGCTCACCAGTCAGGTTTGAAGCTTTCTTT
clone size: .; V gene: TRBV19; J gene: TRBJ1-2; D gene: .; CDR3 protein: CASSIDLAGYGYTF; CDR3 DNA: TGTGCCAGTAGTATAGATTTGGCGGGATATGGCTACACCTTC
clone size: .; V gene: TRBV18; J gene: TRBJ2-1; D gene: TRBD1; CDR3 protein: CATSWDRGLNEQFF; CDR3 DNA: TGTGCCACCTCCTGGGACAGGGGGCTGAATGAGCAGTTCTTC